This T cell receptor (beta chain) was sequenced in a study of T cells in localized non-small cell lung cancer. Germline V gene sequence: CDR1 LGHNT, CDR2 FRNRAP. The V end was cut by 6 bases, the J end by 5 bases, with 9 bases between. The CDR3 spans 12 residues. As to this clone: The target antigen is unknown.

Profiled with immunoSEQ multiplex PCR; TCRdb holds only in-frame clones, not every one. The repertoire holds some 30,000 clones, with roughly nine tenths as singletons. Study-level findings and limits: Without multi-region sequencing, intratumor heterogeneity could not be excluded. It was uninvolved adjacent lung that showed the highest T cell clonality, exceeding tumor. Longer overall survival associated with higher blood T cell density; shorter survival with higher adjacent-lung clonality. Appearances in adjacent lung were noted for a median 57 of the top 100 tumor clones.

The chain has TRBV12-5 and TRBJ2-3; D is perhaps TRBD2 (5 bases). The sample consisted of peripheral blood mononuclear cells, taken before any cancer treatment. This TCR came from a man between 40 and 70 years old with stage III lung adenocarcinoma. CDR3 coding DNA: TGTGCTAGTGGCCGCGAGGGAGATACGCAGTATTTT. It is translated as CASGREGDTQYF.